This TCR beta chain was captured by sequencing in a study of blood T cell repertoires in COVID-19. For the study at large: Sites across the United States, Italy and Spain contributed samples from acute and convalescent COVID-19. Sources were T cells, B-cell-depleted T cells, or PBMCs; the material itself was cDNA or gDNA.

The CDR3 runs to 14 residues. Germline values: CDR1 MNHEY, CDR2 SMNVEV (reference sequence). With 4 bases removed from V and 2 bases from J, the gap between germline ends came to 11 bases. Per the original data handling: Estimates of nucleated cell counts were drawn from the amplification of reference gene primers. The repertoire was sequenced with immunoSEQ multiplex PCR; TCRdb's copy has only in-frame clones and lacks some. Clone size and V and J calls were adopted from that table, with D and trimming inferred from the DNA. In the table there are around 150,000 clones, roughly 83% of which are singletons.

The V call is TRBV27, the J call TRBJ1-2; D unresolved. Input material: peripheral blood. This sequence was found in a woman older than 75 with active or convalescent COVID-19. The CDR3 loop is CASSSQRTNYGYTF. The CDR3 DNA follows: TGTGCCAGCAGTTCTCAACGTACAAACTATGGCTACACCTTC.